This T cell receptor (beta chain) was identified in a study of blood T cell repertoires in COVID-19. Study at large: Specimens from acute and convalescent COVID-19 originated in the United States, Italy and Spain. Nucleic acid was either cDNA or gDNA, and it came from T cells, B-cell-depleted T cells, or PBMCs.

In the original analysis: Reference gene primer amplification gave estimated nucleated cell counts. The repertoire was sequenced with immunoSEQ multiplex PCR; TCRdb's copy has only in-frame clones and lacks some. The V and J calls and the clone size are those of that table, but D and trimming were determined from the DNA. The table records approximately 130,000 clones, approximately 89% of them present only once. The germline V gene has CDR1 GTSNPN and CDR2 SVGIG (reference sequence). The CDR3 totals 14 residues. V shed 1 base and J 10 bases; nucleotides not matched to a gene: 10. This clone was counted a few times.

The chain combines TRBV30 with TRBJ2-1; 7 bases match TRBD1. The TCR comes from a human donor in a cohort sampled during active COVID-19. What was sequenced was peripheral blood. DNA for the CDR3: TGTGCCTGGAGTGAGTTAGCAATAGGGGGCGAGCAGTTCTTC. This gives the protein CAWSELAIGGEQFF.